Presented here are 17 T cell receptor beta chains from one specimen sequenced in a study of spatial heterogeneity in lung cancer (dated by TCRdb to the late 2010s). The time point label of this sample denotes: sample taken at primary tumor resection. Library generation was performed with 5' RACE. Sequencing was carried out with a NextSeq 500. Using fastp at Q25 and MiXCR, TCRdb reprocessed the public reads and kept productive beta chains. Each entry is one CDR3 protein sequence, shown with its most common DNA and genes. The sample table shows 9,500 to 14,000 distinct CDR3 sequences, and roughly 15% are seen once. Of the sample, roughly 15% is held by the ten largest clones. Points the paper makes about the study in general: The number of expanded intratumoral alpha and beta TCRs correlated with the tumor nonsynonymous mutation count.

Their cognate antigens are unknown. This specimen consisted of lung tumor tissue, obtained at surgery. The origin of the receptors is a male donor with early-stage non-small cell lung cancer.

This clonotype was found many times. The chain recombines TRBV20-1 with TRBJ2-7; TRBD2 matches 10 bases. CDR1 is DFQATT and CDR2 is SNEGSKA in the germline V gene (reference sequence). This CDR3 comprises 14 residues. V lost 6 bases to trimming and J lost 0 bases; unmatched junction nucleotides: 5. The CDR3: CSAPSSGSSYEQYF. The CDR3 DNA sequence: TGCAGTGCACCCTCTAGCGGGAGCTCCTACGAGCAGTACTTC.

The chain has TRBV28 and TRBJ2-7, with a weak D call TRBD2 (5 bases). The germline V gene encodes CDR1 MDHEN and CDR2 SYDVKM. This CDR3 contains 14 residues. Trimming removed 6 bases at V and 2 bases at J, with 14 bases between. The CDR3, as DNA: TGTGCCAGCAGCCGGAGGAGTGGCGCCTACGAGCAGTACTTC. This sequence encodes CASSRRSGAYEQYF.

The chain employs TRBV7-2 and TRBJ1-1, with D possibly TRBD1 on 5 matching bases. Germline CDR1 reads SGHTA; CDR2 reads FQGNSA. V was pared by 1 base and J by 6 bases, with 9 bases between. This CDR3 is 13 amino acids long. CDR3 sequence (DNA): TGTGCCAGCAGCTTAGTTGGGGGATCTGAAGCTTTCTTT. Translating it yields CASSLVGGSEAFF.

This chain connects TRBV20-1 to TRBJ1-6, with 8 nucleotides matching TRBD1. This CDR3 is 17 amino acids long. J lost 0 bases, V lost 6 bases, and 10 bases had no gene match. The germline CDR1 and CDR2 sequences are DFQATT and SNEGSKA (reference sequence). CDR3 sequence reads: CSADGQGSSSYNSPLHF. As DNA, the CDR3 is TGCAGTGCCGACGGACAGGGCTCAAGCTCCTATAATTCACCCCTCCACTTT.

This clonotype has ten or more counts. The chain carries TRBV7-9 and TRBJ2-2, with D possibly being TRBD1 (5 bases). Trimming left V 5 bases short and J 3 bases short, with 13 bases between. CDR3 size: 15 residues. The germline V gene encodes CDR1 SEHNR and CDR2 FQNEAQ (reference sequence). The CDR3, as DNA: TGTGCCAGCAGCCCTGGACAAGGGGACACCGGGGAGCTGTTTTTT. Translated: CASSPGQGDTGELFF.

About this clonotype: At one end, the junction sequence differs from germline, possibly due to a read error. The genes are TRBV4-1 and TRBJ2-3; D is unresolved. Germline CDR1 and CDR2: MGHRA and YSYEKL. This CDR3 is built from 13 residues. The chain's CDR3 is CAGSQDRTDTQYF. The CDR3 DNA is TGCGCCGGCAGCCAAGATCGCACAGATACGCAGTATTTT.

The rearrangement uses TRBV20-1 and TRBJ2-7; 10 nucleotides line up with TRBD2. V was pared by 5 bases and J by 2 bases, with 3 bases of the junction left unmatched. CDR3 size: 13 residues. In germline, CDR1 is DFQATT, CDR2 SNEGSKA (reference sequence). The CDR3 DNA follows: TGCAGTGCTGTCACTAGCGGGGCCTACGAGCAGTACTTC. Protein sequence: CSAVTSGAYEQYF.

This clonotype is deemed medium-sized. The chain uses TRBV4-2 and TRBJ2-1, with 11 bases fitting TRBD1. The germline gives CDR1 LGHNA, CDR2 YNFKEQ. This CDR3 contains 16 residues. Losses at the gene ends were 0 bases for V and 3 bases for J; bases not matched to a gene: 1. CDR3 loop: CASSQDGTGGYNEQFF. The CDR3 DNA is TGTGCCAGCAGCCAAGATGGGACAGGGGGCTACAATGAGCAGTTCTTC.

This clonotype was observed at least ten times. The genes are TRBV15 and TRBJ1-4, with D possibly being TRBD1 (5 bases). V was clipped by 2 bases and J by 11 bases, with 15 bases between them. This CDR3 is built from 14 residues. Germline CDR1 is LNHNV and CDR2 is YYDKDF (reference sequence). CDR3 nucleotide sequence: TGTGCCACCAGCAGACCGTCGGGGCAACTTAAACTGTTTTTT. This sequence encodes CATSRPSGQLKLFF.

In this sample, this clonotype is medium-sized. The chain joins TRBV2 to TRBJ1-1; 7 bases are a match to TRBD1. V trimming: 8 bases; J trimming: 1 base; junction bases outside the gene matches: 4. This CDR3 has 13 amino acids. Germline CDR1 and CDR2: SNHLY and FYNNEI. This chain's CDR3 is CASLTGWNTEAFF. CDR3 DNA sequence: TGTGCCAGCCTGACAGGGTGGAACACTGAAGCTTTCTTT.

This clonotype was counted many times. Written as DNA, the CDR3 is TGTGCCAGCGCTCCCACAGAAAACACTGAAGCTTTCTTT. Its translation: CASAPTENTEAFF. The rearrangement joins TRBV11-2 to TRBJ1-1; D is uncertain. V shed 8 bases and J shed 2 bases, with 12 bases lying between them. The germline CDR1 and CDR2 sequences are SGHAT and FQNNGV. The CDR3 is 13 residues long.

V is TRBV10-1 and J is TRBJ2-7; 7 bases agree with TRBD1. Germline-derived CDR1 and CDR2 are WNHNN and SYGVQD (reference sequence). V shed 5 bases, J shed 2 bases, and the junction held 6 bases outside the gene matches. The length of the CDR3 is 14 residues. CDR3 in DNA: TGCGCCAGCAGTCCAAGGGGGCCTCCCTACGAGCAGTACTTC. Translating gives CASSPRGPPYEQYF.

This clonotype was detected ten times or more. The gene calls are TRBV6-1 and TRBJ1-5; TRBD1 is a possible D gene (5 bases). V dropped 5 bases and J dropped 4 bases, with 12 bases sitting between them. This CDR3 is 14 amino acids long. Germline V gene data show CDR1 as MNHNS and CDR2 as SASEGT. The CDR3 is CASSQGPENQPQHF. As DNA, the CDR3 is TGTGCCAGCAGTCAGGGCCCTGAAAATCAGCCCCAGCATTTT.

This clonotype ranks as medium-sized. The CDR3 protein is CASNTRDRESYNEQFF. CDR3 nucleotide sequence: TGTGCCAGCAATACCCGGGACAGGGAATCCTACAATGAGCAGTTCTTC. V gene TRBV6-1 combines with J gene TRBJ2-1; 9 nucleotides agree with TRBD1. After removal of 7 bases from V and 1 base from J, the junction contained 8 bases not matched to a gene. Germline assignment: CDR1 MNHNS and CDR2 SASEGT. The CDR3 is 16 residues long.

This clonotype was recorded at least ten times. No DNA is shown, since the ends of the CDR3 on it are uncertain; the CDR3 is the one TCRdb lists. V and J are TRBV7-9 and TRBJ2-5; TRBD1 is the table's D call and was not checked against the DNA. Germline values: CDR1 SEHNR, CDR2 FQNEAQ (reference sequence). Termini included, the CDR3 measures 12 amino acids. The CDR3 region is CASSWGRGTMDF.

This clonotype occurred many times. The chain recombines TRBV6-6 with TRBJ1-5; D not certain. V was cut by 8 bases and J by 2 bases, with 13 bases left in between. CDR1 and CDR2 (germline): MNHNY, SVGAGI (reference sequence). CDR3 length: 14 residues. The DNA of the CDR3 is TGTGCCAGCCGGACCCTGGCTGGCAATCAGCCCCAGCATTTT. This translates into CASRTLAGNQPQHF.

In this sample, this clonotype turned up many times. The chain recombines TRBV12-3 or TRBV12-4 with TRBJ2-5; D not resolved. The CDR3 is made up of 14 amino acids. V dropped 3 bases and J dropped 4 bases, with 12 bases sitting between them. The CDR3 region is CASSFLLTRETQYF. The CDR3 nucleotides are TGTGCCAGCAGTTTTTTGCTGACCAGAGAGACCCAGTACTTC.